What follows describes a single TCR beta chain. The antigen is unknown. This sample was taken from a study of blood T cells in healthy people across ages. Study as a whole: About one barcoded beta molecule per two T cells was the capture yield of template switching.

The CDR3 is 12 residues long. The V end was cut by 7 bases, the J end by 3 bases, with 6 bases between. Overall study findings and caveats: Since the PBMCs were unsorted, naive and antigen-experienced cells could not be conclusively compared.

Through a sample-barcoded 5' primer and a J-beta primer mix, a second PCR was run for roughly 7 to 12 cycles. TCRdb analysed the 5' RACE reads with MiXCR anew, one entry per CDR3 protein. Of about 800,000 distinct CDR3 sequences listed, about 47% are singletons. The TCR originated in a man at least 80 years old in good health. The chain carries TRBV12-3 or TRBV12-4 and TRBJ2-2; unclear D gene. Source material: blood. The CDR3 coding sequence is TGTGCCAGCACCGAGTACACCGGGGAGCTGTTTTTT. Translated, it gives CASTEYTGELFF.